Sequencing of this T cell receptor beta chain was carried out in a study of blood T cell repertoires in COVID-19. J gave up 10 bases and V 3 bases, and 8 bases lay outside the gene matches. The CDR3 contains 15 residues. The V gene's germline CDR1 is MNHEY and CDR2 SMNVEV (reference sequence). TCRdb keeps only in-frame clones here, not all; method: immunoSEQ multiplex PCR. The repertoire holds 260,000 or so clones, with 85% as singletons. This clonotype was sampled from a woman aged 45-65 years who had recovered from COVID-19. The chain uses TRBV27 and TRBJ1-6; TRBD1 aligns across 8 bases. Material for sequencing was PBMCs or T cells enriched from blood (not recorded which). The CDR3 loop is CASSLRTGNRSPLHF. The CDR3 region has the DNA TGTGCCAGCAGTTTGAGGACAGGGAATCGATCACCCCTCCACTTT.